The 19 T cell receptor beta chains listed next were all sequenced from one sample in a study of T-cell memory formation after mild COVID-19. TCRdb re-called the 5' RACE reads through MiXCR, storing one row per CDR3 protein. This table holds more than 150,000 distinct CDR3 sequences, around 10% found once. The sample taken for sequencing was PBMCs or a T cell subset sorted from them (not recorded which). All receptors come from a man aged 18 to 30 who had mild COVID-19 (a few samples of this study predate the infection). Cell type and time point are not known.

V usage is TRBV12-3 or TRBV12-4 and J usage is TRBJ1-2; 8 bases fit TRBD1. The J segment lost 7 bases and the V segment lost 3 bases, leaving 4 bases of the junction unmatched. The CDR3 length is 13 residues. The CDR3 DNA is TGTGCCAGCAGTTTCCAGGGGGCCGGTGGCTACACCTTC. Its translation is CASSFQGAGGYTF.

The DNA of the CDR3 is TGTGCCAGCAGTTCGACAGGGGGCGTTAATCAGCCCCAGCATTTT. Translated, it gives CASSSTGGVNQPQHF. The chain recombines TRBV6-6 with TRBJ1-5, with 10 bases identical to TRBD1. V trimming: 4 bases; J trimming: 4 bases; junction bases outside the gene matches: 4. CDR1 and CDR2 (germline): MNHNY, SVGAGI (reference sequence). The CDR3 is 15 amino acids.

This clonotype has a count of ten or more. The chain uses TRBV7-2 and TRBJ2-2; TRBD2 agrees at 9 bases. The CDR3 consists of 16 residues. V dropped 2 bases and J dropped 2; count of bases not matched to a gene: 3. Germline V CDR1 and CDR2: SGHTA, FQGNSA. For the CDR3, the DNA is TGTGCCAGCAGCTTATCTAGCGGGACAAACACCGGGGAGCTGTTTTTT. This gives the protein CASSLSSGTNTGELFF.

The chain carries TRBV11-2 and TRBJ2-1; 7 positions agree with TRBD2. The CDR3 has 17 residues. Per the germline V gene, CDR1 is SGHAT and CDR2 is FQNNGV. J lost 2 bases, V lost 0 bases, and 7 bases had no gene match. CDR3 DNA sequence: TGTGCCAGCAGCTTAGATCGAGCGGGGAGGGCCTACAATGAGCAGTTCTTC. Its translation: CASSLDRAGRAYNEQFF.

The V call is TRBV28, the J call TRBJ1-1, with TRBD1 identical over 8 bases. CDR3 length: 15 residues. Germline CDR1 reads MDHEN; CDR2 reads SYDVKM. J lost 2 bases, V lost 5 bases, and 7 bases had no gene match. DNA of the CDR3: TGTGCCAGCAGTCCGCAGGGGGCCTCAAACACTGAAGCTTTCTTT. It specifies CASSPQGASNTEAFF.

This clonotype has just a few counts. The V call is TRBV7-2, the J call TRBJ2-3; no clear D. The CDR3 length is 12 residues. Germline CDR1 and CDR2: SGHTA and FQGNSA. V was clipped by 5 bases and J by 3 bases, with 6 bases between them. The CDR3 nucleotides read TGTGCCAGCAGCCAAGCAACAGATACGCAGTATTTT. This gives the protein CASSQATDTQYF. Variable domain in full (rest from reference TRBV7-2 and TRBJ2-3): GAGVSQSPSNKVTEKGKDVELRCDPISGHTALYWYRQSLGQGLEFLIYFQGNSAPDKSGLPSDRFSAERTGGSVSTLTIQRTQQEDSAVYLCASSQATDTQYFGPGTRLTVL.

This chain links TRBV11-2 with TRBJ2-5; D gene uncertain. Germline V lookup: CDR1 SGHAT, CDR2 FQNNGV. The CDR3 runs to 20 residues. Between the trimmed V and J ends, which lost 5 bases and 7 bases, there was a span of 35 bases. CDR3 in amino acids: CASSPRLLFSWGREPGTQYF. DNA for the CDR3: TGTGCCAGCAGCCCGAGGCTACTGTTTTCGTGGGGTCGAGAACCGGGGACCCAGTACTTC.

The chain links TRBV18 to TRBJ1-4; no definite D call. The V gene lost 2 bases and the J gene lost 5 bases, with 9 bases spanning the gap. The length of the CDR3 is 14 residues. Germline V gene data show CDR1 as KGHSH and CDR2 as LQKENI. This CDR3 reads CASSPLDGNEKLFF. The CDR3 region has the DNA TGTGCCAGCTCACCATTGGACGGGAATGAAAAACTGTTTTTT. The full variable domain, rest sourced from reference TRBV18 and TRBJ1-4, is NAGVMQNPRHLVRRRGQEARLRCSPMKGHSHVYWYRQLPEEGLKFMVYLQKENIIDESGMPKERFSAEFPKEGPSILRIQQVVRGDSAAYFCASSPLDGNEKLFFGSGTQLSVL.

This clonotype was detected ten times or more. This rearrangement joins TRBV7-2 to TRBJ2-7; 8 bases line up with TRBD1. The CDR3 has 15 amino acids. Germline loops: CDR1 SGHTA, CDR2 FQGNSA. V was pared by 5 bases and J by 2 bases, with 8 bases of the junction left unmatched. In DNA, the CDR3 is TGTGCCAGCAGCCAGGGGGCTGTTAGTACCTACGAGCAGTACGTC. It translates to CASSQGAVSTYEQYV.

The genes are TRBV3-1 and TRBJ2-5; a possible D gene is TRBD2 (6 bases). The ends were cut back, 1 base at V and 2 bases at J, with 11 bases in the middle. Per the germline V gene, CDR1 is LGHDT and CDR2 is YNNKEL (reference sequence). This CDR3 is built from 15 residues. The CDR3 sequence: CASSQVSGVQETQYF. CDR3 nucleotide sequence: TGTGCCAGCAGCCAAGTTTCGGGGGTTCAAGAGACCCAGTACTTC.

This clonotype was seen a few times. J is TRBJ2-7 and V is TRBV20-1; 9 positions agree with TRBD1. V shed 4 bases, J shed 3 bases, and the junction held 10 bases outside the gene matches. CDR1 is DFQATT, CDR2 SNEGSKA, per germline (reference sequence). CDR3 length equals 15 residues. The CDR3 is CSATDPGQGSYEQYF. The CDR3 bases are TGCAGTGCTACGGACCCGGGACAGGGCAGCTACGAGCAGTACTTC.

The chain has TRBV6-5 and TRBJ1-1, with D hard to call. Germline V gene sequence: CDR1 MNHEY, CDR2 SVGAGI. The CDR3 runs to 13 residues. V shed 9 bases and J shed 1 base, with 12 bases lying between them. CDR3 amino acids: CASKKGKNTEAFF. In nucleotides, the CDR3 is TGTGCCAGTAAGAAAGGCAAGAACACTGAAGCTTTCTTT.

This clonotype has more than one count but fewer than ten. The chain couples TRBV7-3 to TRBJ1-1, with 9 bases identical to TRBD1. V gave up 6 bases and J gave up 3 bases; unmatched junction bases: 8. CDR1 and CDR2 from the germline V gene are SGHTA and FQGTGA. This CDR3 region has 15 residues. CDR3 region: CASRQGAGRDTEAFF. CDR3 nucleotide sequence: TGTGCCAGCAGACAGGGGGCCGGAAGGGACACTGAAGCTTTCTTT.

V and J are TRBV11-2 and TRBJ2-5; possible D gene TRBD1, 5 bases. The CDR3 is made up of 14 amino acids. From germline, CDR1 is SGHAT and CDR2 FQNNGV. V dropped 3 bases and J dropped 4 bases, with 12 bases sitting between them. The CDR3 DNA is TGTGCCAGCAGCTTCCAGGGCTCCCCAGAGACCCAGTACTTC. Its protein is CASSFQGSPETQYF.

This clonotype was found a few times. The chain is built from TRBV4-3 and TRBJ2-3, with 7 positions matching TRBD2. The CDR3 is made up of 16 amino acids. Germline CDR1 LGHNA, CDR2 YSLEER. Losses at the gene ends were 3 bases for V and 6 bases for J; bases not matched to a gene: 12. The CDR3, as DNA: TGCGCCAGCAGCCATCTGGAGCGGGGAATAGGGGATACGCAGTATTTT. The encoded protein is CASSHLERGIGDTQYF.

The table lists this clonotype with a few counts. This sequence joins TRBV5-1 and TRBJ2-2, with D perhaps TRBD2 (5 bases). V lost 4 bases and J 4 bases, leaving 8 bases between the germline ends. Germline values: CDR1 SGHRS, CDR2 YFSETQ. The CDR3 is 13 residues long. The DNA of the CDR3 is TGCGCCAGCAGCCAGGAGGTCACCGGGGAGCTGTTTTTT. This encodes CASSQEVTGELFF. The whole variable domain, remainder taken from reference TRBV5-1 and TRBJ2-2, is KAGVTQTPRYLIKTRGQQVTLSCSPISGHRSVSWYQQTPGQGLQFLFEYFSETQRNKGNFPGRFSGRQFSNSRSEMNVSTLELGDSALYLCASSQEVTGELFFGEGSRLTVL.

The genes are TRBV5-1 and TRBJ1-4; TRBD1 aligns across 9 bases. Germline CDR1 is SGHRS and CDR2 is YFSETQ. The ends lost 6 bases at V and 3 bases at J; junction bases unmatched: 6. The CDR3 is made up of 15 amino acids. CDR3 coding DNA: TGCGCCAGCAAACCCGGGACAGGGTCTAATGAAAAACTGTTTTTT. Translated, it gives CASKPGTGSNEKLFF.

This clonotype was counted only a few times. V gene TRBV5-5 combines with J gene TRBJ2-2; 11 bases agree with TRBD2. Germline CDR1 SGHKS, CDR2 YYEKEE (reference sequence). With 5 bases clipped from V and 2 bases from J, the junction kept 5 bases outside the gene matches. This CDR3 region has 16 residues. CDR3 residues: CASRNSGGANTGELFF. The CDR3 bases are TGTGCCAGCAGGAATAGCGGGGGGGCAAACACCGGGGAGCTGTTTTTT.

This clonotype occurred a few times. The chain has TRBV12-3 or TRBV12-4 and TRBJ1-1, with unresolved D. Trimming left V 9 bases short and J 0 bases short, with 11 bases between. The CDR3 is 13 residues long. As DNA, the CDR3 is TGTGCCAGTTCGACGTGGTTGAACACTGAAGCTTTCTTT. Its protein is CASSTWLNTEAFF.